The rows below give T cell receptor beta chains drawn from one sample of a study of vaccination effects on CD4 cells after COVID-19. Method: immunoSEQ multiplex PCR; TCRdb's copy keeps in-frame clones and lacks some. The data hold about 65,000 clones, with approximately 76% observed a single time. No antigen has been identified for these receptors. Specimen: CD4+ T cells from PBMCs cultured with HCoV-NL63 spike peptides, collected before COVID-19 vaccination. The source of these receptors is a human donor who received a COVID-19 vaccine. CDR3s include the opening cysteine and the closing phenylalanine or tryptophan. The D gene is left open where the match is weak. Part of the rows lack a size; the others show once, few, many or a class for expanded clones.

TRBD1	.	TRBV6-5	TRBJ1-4	TGTGCCAGCAGAACAGGGGGGAGTGAAAAACTGTTTTTT	CASRTGGSEKLFF
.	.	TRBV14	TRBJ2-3	TGTGCCAGCAGCCATGCAGGTGATACGCAGTATTTT	CASSHAGDTQYF
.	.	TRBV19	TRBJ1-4	TGTGCCAGTAGTATAGTGGGGACCAGAACTAACGAAAAACTGTTTTTT	CASSIVGTRTNEKLFF
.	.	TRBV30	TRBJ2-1	TGTGCCTGGAGTGTACGGGCGACCTACAATGAGCAGTTCTTC	CAWSVRATYNEQFF
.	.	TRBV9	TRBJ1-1	TGTGCCAGCAGCGTAGCTCAGAACACTGAAGCTTTCTTT	CASSVAQNTEAFF
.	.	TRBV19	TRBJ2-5	TGTGCCAGTAGTATATCTCCGAGACAGGGACTTCAGGAGACCCAGTACTTC	CASSISPRQGLQETQYF
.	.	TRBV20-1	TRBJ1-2	TGCAGTGCTAGTTTAGGTTTGCGCTATGGCTACACCTTC	CSASLGLRYGYTF
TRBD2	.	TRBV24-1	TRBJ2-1	TGTGCCACCAGTGATTGGGGGGGAAACAATGAGCAGTTCTTC	CATSDWGGNNEQFF
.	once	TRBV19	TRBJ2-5	TGTGCCAGTAGTGTCGGACCCTTCCAAGAGACCCAGTACTTC	CASSVGPFQETQYF
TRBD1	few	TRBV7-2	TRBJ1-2	TGTGCCAGCAGCCCCAAGCAACAGGGGGTGGGGCGGATCTATGGCTACACCTTC	CASSPKQQGVGRIYGYTF
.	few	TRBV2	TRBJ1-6	TGTGCCAGCAGTGAGCGAGGGAGCGCCTATAATTCACCCCTCCACTTT	CASSERGSAYNSPLHF
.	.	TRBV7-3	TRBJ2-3	TGTGCCAGCAGCTTAGATTCTCCGGGTAGAGGGGCAGATACGCAGTATTTT	CASSLDSPGRGADTQYF
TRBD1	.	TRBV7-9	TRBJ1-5	TGTGCCAGCAGCTTAGGGACAGGGCGGTCGCCCCAGCATTTT	CASSLGTGRSPQHF
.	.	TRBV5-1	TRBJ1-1	TGCGCCAGCAGCTTGGGTGACCAGGGGAACACTGAAGCTTTCTTT	CASSLGDQGNTEAFF
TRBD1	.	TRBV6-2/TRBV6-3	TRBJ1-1	TGTGCCAGCAGTGACAGGGGTGGGAACACTGAAGCTTTCTTT	CASSDRGGNTEAFF
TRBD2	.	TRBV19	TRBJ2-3	TGTGCCAGTAGTTATAGCGGGGGGGGGTCTAGGGCAGATACGCAGTATTTT	CASSYSGGGSRADTQYF
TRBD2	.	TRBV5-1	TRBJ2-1	TGCGCCAGCAGACCTAGCGGGGGTCTCTACAATGAGCAGTTCTTC	CASRPSGGLYNEQFF
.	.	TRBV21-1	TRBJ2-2	TGTGCCAGCAGCAAAGTGCCCGGGAACACCGGGGAGCTGTTTTTT	CASSKVPGNTGELFF
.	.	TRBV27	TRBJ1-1	TGTGCCAGCAGAACCACCCCGACTGAAGCTTTCTTT	CASRTTPTEAFF
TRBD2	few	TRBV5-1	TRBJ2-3	TGCGCCAGCAGCTTAGTTCTTGGAGCGGGGGCCAAGGTGCAGTATTTT	CASSLVLGAGAKVQYF
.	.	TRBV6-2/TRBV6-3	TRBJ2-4	TGTGCCAGCAGTTCCCAGGGAGCGGTAGCCAAAAACATTCAGTACTTC	CASSSQGAVAKNIQYF
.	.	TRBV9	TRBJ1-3	TGTGCCAGCAGCGTAGACCTCTCTGGAAACACCATATATTTT	CASSVDLSGNTIYF
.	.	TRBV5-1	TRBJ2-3	TGCGCCAGCAGCTTGGGGGAGGCAGATACGCAGTATTTT	CASSLGEADTQYF
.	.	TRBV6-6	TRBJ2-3	TGTGCCAGCAGTTATTCCCCTCTAGAGACGCAGTATTTT	CASSYSPLETQYF
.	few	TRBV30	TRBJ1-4	TGTGCCTGGAGCGTAACAGGTGCTAATGAAAAACTGTTTTTT	CAWSVTGANEKLFF
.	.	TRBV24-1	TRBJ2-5	TGTGCCACCAGTGATCCCAAGAGACCCCAAGAGACCCAGTACTTC	CATSDPKRPQETQYF
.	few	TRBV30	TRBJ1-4	TGTGCCTGGAGTGCGGTCCGAACAGGGGAAAAACTGTTTTTT	CAWSAVRTGEKLFF
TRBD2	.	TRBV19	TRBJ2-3	TGTGCCAGTAGTATCGGGATCCCGGGGGGTCAAGGAGATACGCAGTATTTT	CASSIGIPGGQGDTQYF
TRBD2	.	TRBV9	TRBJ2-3	TGTGCCAGCAGCCATCGTCTCCCACTAGCGCCCGCCGCAGATACGCAGTATTTT	CASSHRLPLAPAADTQYF
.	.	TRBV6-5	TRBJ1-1	TGTGCCAGCAGTTACTCGAAGGTCTCACTGGGCACTGAAGCTTTCTTT	CASSYSKVSLGTEAFF
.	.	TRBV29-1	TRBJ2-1	TGCAGCGTCGGACCACAAGGGTACTCAGGTCTTAAGCAGTTCTTC	CSVGPQGYSGLKQFF
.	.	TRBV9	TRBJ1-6	TGTGCCAGCAGCCCCACCCGTAATTCACCCCTCCACTTT	CASSPTRNSPLHF
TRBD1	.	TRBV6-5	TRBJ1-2	TGTGCCAGCAGGGACAGGGATGTTCATGGCTACACCTTC	CASRDRDVHGYTF
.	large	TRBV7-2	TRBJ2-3	TGTGCCAGCACCGTTTACTCCAGCACAGATACGCAGTATTTT	CASTVYSSTDTQYF
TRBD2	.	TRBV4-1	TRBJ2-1	TGCGCCAGCAGCGGAACTAGCGGGGGGTTTGTTGAGCAGTTCTTC	CASSGTSGGFVEQFF
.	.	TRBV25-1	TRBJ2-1	TGTGCCAGCAGTCAAGGCACGCGACCATACAATGAGCAGTTCTTC	CASSQGTRPYNEQFF
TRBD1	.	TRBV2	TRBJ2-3	TGTGCCAGCAATGGACAGGGGGCTGCAGATACGCAGTATTTT	CASNGQGAADTQYF